This is a list of T cell receptor beta chains from one sample in a study of PD-1 blockade in classical Hodgkin lymphoma. Here immunoSEQ multiplex PCR was the method, and the copy in TCRdb shows in-frame clones only, minus some. Of 46,000 or so clones listed, about 88% are singletons. This specimen consisted of peripheral blood mononuclear cells (PBMCs), obtained at baseline. These receptors were taken from a human donor with classical Hodgkin lymphoma. Both conserved end residues are part of each CDR3. Fields, in order: D gene, clone size, J gene, V gene, CDR3 protein, CDR3 DNA. The D gene is left open where the match is weak. Expanded clones get a size class; other rows say once, few or many, or leave the size out.

>.|.|TRBJ2-3|TRBV27
CASSLGGRVATDTQYF
TGTGCCAGCAGTTTGGGTGGGCGCGTGGCCACCGATACGCAGTATTTT
>TRBD1|.|TRBJ1-2|TRBV9
CASSPRTGNNYGYTF
TGTGCCAGCAGCCCCCGGACAGGCAATAACTATGGCTACACCTTC
>.|.|TRBJ2-5|TRBV4-1
CASSQGMQETQYF
TGCGCCAGCAGCCAAGGGATGCAAGAGACCCAGTACTTC
>.|.|TRBJ1-1|TRBV15
CATSRARVLTEAFF
TGTGCCACCAGCAGAGCCAGGGTACTAACTGAAGCTTTCTTT
>.|.|TRBJ2-1|TRBV5-6
CASSFGTYYNEQFF
TGTGCCAGCAGCTTCGGGACCTATTACAATGAGCAGTTCTTC
>TRBD1|.|TRBJ2-7|TRBV7-6
CASSARGDRLDEQYF
TGTGCCAGCAGCGCTAGGGGGGACAGGCTCGACGAGCAGTACTTC
>.|.|TRBJ1-2|TRBV5-5
CASSLEPSPNYGYTF
TGTGCCAGCAGCTTGGAACCCAGCCCTAACTATGGCTACACCTTC
>.|few|TRBJ2-5|TRBV7-2
CASSLAGAGGQTQYF
TGTGCCAGCAGCTTAGCGGGAGCCGGCGGTCAGACCCAGTACTTC
>.|.|TRBJ2-1|TRBV29-1
CSVGEARGIDNEQFF
TGCAGCGTTGGAGAGGCAAGGGGCATAGACAATGAGCAGTTCTTC
>TRBD2|.|TRBJ2-5|TRBV25-1
CASTPGAGAETQYF
TGTGCCAGCACCCCTGGGGCGGGAGCAGAGACCCAGTACTTC
>.|.|TRBJ2-3|TRBV15
CATSRDFRLRKYTDTQYF
TGTGCCACCAGCAGAGATTTCAGGTTGCGCAAATACACAGATACGCAGTATTTT
>.|.|TRBJ2-5|TRBV18
CASSPEAETQYF
TGTGCCAGCTCACCAGAGGCGGAGACCCAGTACTTC
>.|.|TRBJ1-1|TRBV7-9
CASSLEWAGEAFF
TGTGCCAGCAGCTTAGAATGGGCAGGTGAAGCTTTCTTT
>.|.|TRBJ2-7|TRBV6-6
CASSAGTLISYEQYF
TGTGCCAGCAGCGCCGGGACACTCATTTCCTACGAGCAGTACTTC
>TRBD2|.|TRBJ2-5|TRBV6-5
CASKGLAGVETQYF
TGTGCCAGCAAGGGGCTAGCGGGAGTAGAGACCCAGTACTTC
>TRBD2|.|TRBJ2-5|TRBV10-2
CASRTSGGETQYF
TGCGCCAGCAGGACTAGCGGTGGAGAGACCCAGTACTTC
>.|.|TRBJ1-5|TRBV4-2
CASSQKNQPQHF
TGTGCCAGCAGTCAGAAGAATCAGCCCCAGCATTTT
>.|.|TRBJ2-1|TRBV4-3
CASSQGTAEQFF
TGCGCCAGCAGCCAAGGGACAGCGGAGCAGTTCTTC
>.|.|TRBJ2-4|TRBV5-1
CASSVSRGYIQYF
TGCGCCAGCAGCGTCTCCAGGGGATACATTCAGTACTTC
>TRBD1|once|TRBJ1-3|TRBV4-2
CASSWRQGGNTIYF
TGTGCCAGCAGCTGGAGACAGGGTGGAAACACCATATATTTT
>.|.|TRBJ2-1|TRBV4-1
CASSQVQGNEQFF
TGCGCCAGCAGCCAAGTTCAGGGGAATGAGCAGTTCTTC
>.|few|TRBJ2-3|TRBV4-1
CASSQDLVLREPDTQYF
TGCGCCAGCAGCCAAGATTTGGTACTACGGGAGCCAGATACGCAGTATTTT
>.|.|TRBJ2-5|TRBV5-1
CASSLNVGANQETQYF
TGCGCCAGCAGCTTGAACGTCGGGGCGAACCAAGAGACCCAGTACTTC
>TRBD2|.|TRBJ2-1|TRBV5-3
CAGIGLAGNNEQFF
TGTGCCGGCATCGGGCTAGCGGGAAACAATGAGCAGTTCTTC
>.|once|TRBJ2-3|TRBV4-2
CASSQDQDGSADTQYF
TGTGCCAGCAGCCAAGATCAGGACGGGAGTGCAGATACGCAGTATTTT
>TRBD1|.|TRBJ2-2|TRBV27
CASTRDRTNTGELFF
TGTGCCAGCACCAGGGACAGAACGAACACCGGGGAGCTGTTTTTT
>TRBD2|.|TRBJ2-3|TRBV5-1
CASSSGLAGRNTDTQYF
TGCGCCAGCAGCTCGGGACTAGCGGGCAGAAACACAGATACGCAGTATTTT
>.|.|TRBJ2-3|TRBV29-1
CSVEGGDGGTDTQYF
TGCAGCGTTGAAGGTGGGGATGGGGGCACAGATACGCAGTATTTT
>TRBD2|.|TRBJ2-2|TRBV7-9
CASSPLSSGRAAYTGELFF
TGTGCCAGCAGCCCCTTATCTAGCGGGAGGGCCGCTTACACCGGGGAGCTGTTTTTT
>TRBD2|.|TRBJ2-1|TRBV4-2
CASSQVAGAGHEQFF
TGTGCCAGCAGCCAAGTTGCGGGAGCCGGTCATGAGCAGTTCTTC
>TRBD1|.|TRBJ1-5|TRBV18
CASSPQGAGQPQHF
TGTGCCAGCTCACCACAGGGGGCTGGGCAGCCCCAGCATTTT
>.|.|TRBJ2-1|TRBV19
CASSPGTFYNEQFF
TGTGCCAGTAGTCCAGGGACATTTTACAATGAGCAGTTCTTC
>.|.|TRBJ2-1|TRBV5-6
CASSPRGWSYNEQFF
TGTGCCAGCAGCCCCCGGGGATGGTCCTACAATGAGCAGTTCTTC
>TRBD2|.|TRBJ2-5|TRBV15
CATSRGLAALQETQYF
TGTGCCACCAGCAGGGGACTAGCGGCCCTCCAAGAGACCCAGTACTTC
>.|.|TRBJ2-7|TRBV6-1
CASSEAPDTGEQYF
TGTGCCAGCAGTGAAGCGCCGGATACGGGGGAGCAGTACTTC
>TRBD1|.|TRBJ2-2|TRBV7-3
CASSFPFTGGRNTGELFF
TGTGCCAGCAGCTTCCCATTCACAGGGGGCAGAAACACCGGGGAGCTGTTTTTT
>.|.|TRBJ2-1|TRBV4-2
CASSQAGRSGYSYNEQFF
TGTGCCAGCAGCCAAGCGGGACGGAGCGGGTACTCCTACAATGAGCAGTTCTTC
>TRBD1|.|TRBJ1-1|TRBV6-1
CASSETGAEAFF
TGTGCCAGCAGCGAAACAGGGGCTGAAGCTTTCTTT
>TRBD2|.|TRBJ2-2|TRBV4-2
CASSQDLFIIAGGPNTGELFF
TGTGCCAGCAGCCAAGATCTTTTTATCATAGCGGGAGGGCCTAACACCGGGGAGCTGTTTTTT
>TRBD1|.|TRBJ1-1|TRBV28
CASTAGGTEAFF
TGTGCCAGCACCGCAGGGGGCACTGAAGCTTTCTTT
>.|.|TRBJ2-1|TRBV28
CASSSRGAVQSNEQFF
TGTGCCAGCAGTTCCCGCGGGGCCGTCCAGAGCAATGAGCAGTTCTTC
>.|.|TRBJ1-4|TRBV6-6
CASMTHQGEKLFF
TGTGCCAGCATGACACATCAGGGGGAAAAACTGTTTTTT
>TRBD1|.|TRBJ1-4|TRBV6-5
CASSYSTGGDEKLFF
TGTGCCAGCAGTTACTCCACAGGGGGCGACGAAAAACTGTTTTTT
>.|.|TRBJ1-1|TRBV10-1
CASSDNSNTEAFF
TGCGCCAGCAGTGATAACAGTAACACTGAAGCTTTCTTT
>.|.|TRBJ1-3|TRBV7-9
CASSLAPRGASGNTIYF
TGTGCCAGCAGCTTAGCCCCCAGGGGAGCCTCTGGAAACACCATATATTTT
>.|.|TRBJ1-2|TRBV19
CASGGSYGYTF
TGTGCCAGTGGTGGGAGCTATGGCTACACCTTC
>.|.|TRBJ2-3|TRBV27
CASSPIAVWTDTQYF
TGTGCCAGCAGTCCGATAGCGGTGTGGACAGATACGCAGTATTTT
>TRBD2|.|TRBJ2-1|TRBV15
CATRTSGSSYNEQFF
TGTGCCACCCGGACTAGCGGCAGCTCCTACAATGAGCAGTTCTTC